This entry is about one TCR beta chain. Antigen unknown. Researchers ran the PCR with 60 Vbeta and 13 Jbeta primers. This table comes from immunoSEQ multiplex PCR, and its TCRdb copy is limited to in-frame clones, with some not included. This table holds under 250,000 clones, 65% to 85% found once. The entry originates in a study of cytomegalovirus exposure and HLA in healthy donors. The study's findings and limits: When analyzed later, a missense DCLRE1C variant was found to be linked to TCR beta V- and J-gene trimming. Presence/absence results assume similar sequencing depth per donor, which may not hold. Data from an earlier analysis indicated that most TCR beta V segments were productive either about 90% or about 30% of the time. Later analysis revealed greater clonal expansion in HLA-associated TCR beta chains than in equally common others.

CDR3 size: 15 residues. The germline CDR1 and CDR2 sequences are SNHLY and FYNNEI. The ends lost 4 bases at V and 6 bases at J; junction bases unmatched: 10. The sequenced sample was PBMCs. The TCR sequence derives from a woman aged 30 to 39 in good health and CMV-seronegative. The chain joins TRBV2 to TRBJ1-2; 8 nucleotides line up with TRBD1. Here the CDR3 DNA reads TGTGCCAGCAGTGTCCTGGCAGGGGGCACTCATGGCTACACCTTC. Translation: CASSVLAGGTHGYTF.